The clone carrying this TCR beta chain was counted only a few times. Sequencing relied on a cDNA template that was reverse transcribed from extracted RNA. The assay was immunoSEQ multiplex PCR, and TCRdb's table has in-frame clones only and misses some. Seen here are around 97,000 clones, about nine tenths observed once, and the top ten hold around 10%. This specimen belongs to a study of CD8+ T cells in alopecia areata. Study context: Treated patients took oral tofacitinib at 5 to 10 mg twice daily. Among treated patients, severity was scored by affected scalp area percentage.

As to treatment: oral pan-JAK inhibitor, 5-10 mg twice daily. Isolation of CD4+ and CD8+ T cells from PBMCs was achieved by sorting. J gave up 5 bases and V 4 bases, and 10 bases lay outside the gene matches. The CDR3 runs to 15 residues. CDR1 and CDR2 from the germline V gene are SGHNT and YYREEE (reference sequence). The J gene is TRBJ2-7, the V gene TRBV5-4, with 9 bases fitting TRBD2. The receptor was isolated from a human donor with alopecia areata. The sample consisted of CD8+ T cells sorted from blood, taken at week 34, from a patient treated with tofacitinib. CDR3 loop: CASSTFGAGGNEQYF. The CDR3 nucleotides are TGTGCCAGCAGCACGTTCGGGGCGGGGGGGAACGAGCAGTACTTC.